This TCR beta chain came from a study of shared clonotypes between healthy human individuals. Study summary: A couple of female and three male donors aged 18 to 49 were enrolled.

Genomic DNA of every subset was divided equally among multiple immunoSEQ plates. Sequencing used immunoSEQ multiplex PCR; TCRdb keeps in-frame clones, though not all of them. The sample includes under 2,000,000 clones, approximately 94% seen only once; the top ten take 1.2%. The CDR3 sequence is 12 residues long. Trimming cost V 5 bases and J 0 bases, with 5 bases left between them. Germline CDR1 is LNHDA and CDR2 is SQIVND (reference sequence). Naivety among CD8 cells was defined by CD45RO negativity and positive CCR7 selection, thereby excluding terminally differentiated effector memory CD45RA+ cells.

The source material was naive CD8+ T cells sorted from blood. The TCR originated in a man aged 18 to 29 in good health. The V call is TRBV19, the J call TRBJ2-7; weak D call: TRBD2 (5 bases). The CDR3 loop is CASSRGSYEQYF. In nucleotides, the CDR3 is TGTGCCAGTAGTCGGGGCTCCTACGAGCAGTACTTC.